This T cell receptor (beta chain) is from a study of shared clonotypes between healthy human individuals. The genomic DNA of each subset was split evenly across several immunoSEQ plates. The authors ran unsorted PBMC replicate PCRs on about 310 ng DNA, about 31,000 T cell genomes. Generated by immunoSEQ multiplex PCR, the TCRdb table keeps only in-frame clones and is missing some. This sample carries 450,000 to 500,000 clones, 65% to 80% of them seen once, and the ten largest clones take over 9.5%. V was cut by 0 bases and J by 7 bases, with 10 bases left in between. CDR3 length: 14 amino acids. In germline, CDR1 is GTSNPN, CDR2 SVGIG (reference sequence).

This sequence was found in a woman aged 40 to 55 in good health. Some clones in this sample may be carry-over from other donors' samples. The J gene is TRBJ1-6, the V gene TRBV30, with no clear D. The sample comprised PBMCs. The CDR3 protein is CAWSVGQANSPLHF. In nucleotides, the CDR3 is TGTGCCTGGAGTGTGGGTCAAGCGAATTCACCCCTCCACTTT.